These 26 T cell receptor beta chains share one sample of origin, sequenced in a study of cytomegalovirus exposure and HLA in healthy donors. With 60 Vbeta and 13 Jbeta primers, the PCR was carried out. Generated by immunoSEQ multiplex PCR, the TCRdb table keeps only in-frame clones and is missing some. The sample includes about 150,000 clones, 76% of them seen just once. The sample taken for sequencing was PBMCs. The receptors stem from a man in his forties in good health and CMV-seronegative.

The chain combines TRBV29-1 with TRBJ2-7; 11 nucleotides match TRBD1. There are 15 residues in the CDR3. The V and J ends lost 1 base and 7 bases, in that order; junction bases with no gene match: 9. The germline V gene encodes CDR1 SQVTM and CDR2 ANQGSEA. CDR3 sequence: CSVEGPGTGGREQYF. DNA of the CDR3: TGCAGCGTTGAAGGACCCGGGACAGGGGGTAGGGAGCAGTACTTC.

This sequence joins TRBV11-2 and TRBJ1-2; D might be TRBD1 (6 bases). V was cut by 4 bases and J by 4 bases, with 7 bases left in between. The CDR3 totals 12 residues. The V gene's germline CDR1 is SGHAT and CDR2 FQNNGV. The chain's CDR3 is CASSSQGYGYTF. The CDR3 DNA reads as TGTGCCAGCAGCTCACAGGGCTATGGCTACACCTTC.

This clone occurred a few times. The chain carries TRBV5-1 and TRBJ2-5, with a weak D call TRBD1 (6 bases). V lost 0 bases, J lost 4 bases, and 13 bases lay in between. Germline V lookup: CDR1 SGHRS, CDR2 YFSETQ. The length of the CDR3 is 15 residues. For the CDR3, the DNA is TGCGCCAGCAGCTTGGTCATGGGGGCGGGAGAGACCCAGTACTTC. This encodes CASSLVMGAGETQYF.

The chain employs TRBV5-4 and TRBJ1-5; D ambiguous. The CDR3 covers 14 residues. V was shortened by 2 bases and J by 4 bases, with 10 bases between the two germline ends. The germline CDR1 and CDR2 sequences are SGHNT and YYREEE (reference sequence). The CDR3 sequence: CASSFSPSNQPQHF. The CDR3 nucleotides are TGTGCCAGCAGCTTTAGTCCGTCGAATCAGCCCCAGCATTTT. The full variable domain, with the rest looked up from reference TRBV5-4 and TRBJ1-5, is ETGVTQSPTHLIKTRGQQVTLRCSSQSGHNTVSWYQQALGQGPQFIFQYYREEENGRGNFPPRFSGLQFPNYSSELNVNALELDDSALYLCASSFSPSNQPQHFGDGTRLSIL.

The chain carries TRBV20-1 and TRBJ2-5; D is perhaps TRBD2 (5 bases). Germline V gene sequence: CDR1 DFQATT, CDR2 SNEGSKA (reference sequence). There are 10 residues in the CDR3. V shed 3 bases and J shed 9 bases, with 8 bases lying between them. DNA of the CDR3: TGCAGTGCTAGCAGGAGGTCCCAGTACTTC. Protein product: CSASRRSQYF.

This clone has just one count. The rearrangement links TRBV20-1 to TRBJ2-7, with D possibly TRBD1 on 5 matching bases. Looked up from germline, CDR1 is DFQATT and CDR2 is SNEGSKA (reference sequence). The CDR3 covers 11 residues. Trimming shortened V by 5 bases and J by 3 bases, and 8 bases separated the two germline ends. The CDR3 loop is CSAQGDYEQYF. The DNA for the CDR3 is TGCAGTGCTCAAGGGGACTACGAGCAGTACTTC.

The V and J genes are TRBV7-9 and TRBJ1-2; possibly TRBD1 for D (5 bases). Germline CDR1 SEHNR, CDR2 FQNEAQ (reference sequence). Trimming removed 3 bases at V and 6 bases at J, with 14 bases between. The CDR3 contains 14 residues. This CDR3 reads CASSFTVGGDGYTF. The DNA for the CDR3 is TGTGCCAGCAGCTTTACCGTGGGAGGGGATGGCTACACCTTC. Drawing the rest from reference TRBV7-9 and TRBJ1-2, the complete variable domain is DTGVSQNPRHKITKRGQNVTFRCDPISEHNRLYWYRQTLGQGPEFLTYFQNEAQLEKSRLLSDRFSAERPKGSFSTLEIQRTEQGDSAMYLCASSFTVGGDGYTFGSGTRLTVV.

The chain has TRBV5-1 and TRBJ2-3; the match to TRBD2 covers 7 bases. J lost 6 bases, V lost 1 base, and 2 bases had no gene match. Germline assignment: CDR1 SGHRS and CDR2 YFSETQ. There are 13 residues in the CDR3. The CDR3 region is CASSLRGGDTQYF. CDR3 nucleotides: TGCGCCAGCAGCTTGAGGGGAGGGGATACGCAGTATTTT.

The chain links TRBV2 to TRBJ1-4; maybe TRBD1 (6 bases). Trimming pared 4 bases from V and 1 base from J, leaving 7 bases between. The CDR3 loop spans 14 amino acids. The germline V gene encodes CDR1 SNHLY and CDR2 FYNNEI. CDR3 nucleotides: TGTGCCAGCAGTGTACAGGGAACTAATGAAAAACTGTTTTTT. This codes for CASSVQGTNEKLFF.

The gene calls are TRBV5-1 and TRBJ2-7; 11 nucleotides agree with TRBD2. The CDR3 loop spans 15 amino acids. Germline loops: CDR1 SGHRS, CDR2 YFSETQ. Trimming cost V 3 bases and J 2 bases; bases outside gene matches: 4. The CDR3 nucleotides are TGCGCCAGCAGCTATACTAGCGGGGGAACCTACGAGCAGTACTTC. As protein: CASSYTSGGTYEQYF.

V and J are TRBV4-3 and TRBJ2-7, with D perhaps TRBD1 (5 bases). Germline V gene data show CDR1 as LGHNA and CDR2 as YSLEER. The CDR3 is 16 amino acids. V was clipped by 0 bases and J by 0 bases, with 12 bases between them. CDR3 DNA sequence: TGCGCCAGCAGCCAAGATTCCGCCGACAGCTCCTACGAGCAGTACTTC. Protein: CASSQDSADSSYEQYF.

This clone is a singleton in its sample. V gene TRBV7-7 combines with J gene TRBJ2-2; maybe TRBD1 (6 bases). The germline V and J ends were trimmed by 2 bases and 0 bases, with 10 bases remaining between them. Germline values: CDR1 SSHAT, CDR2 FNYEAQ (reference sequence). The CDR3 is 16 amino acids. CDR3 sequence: CASSLIAGANTGELFF. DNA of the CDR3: TGTGCCAGCAGCTTAATAGCAGGGGCGAACACCGGGGAGCTGTTTTTT.

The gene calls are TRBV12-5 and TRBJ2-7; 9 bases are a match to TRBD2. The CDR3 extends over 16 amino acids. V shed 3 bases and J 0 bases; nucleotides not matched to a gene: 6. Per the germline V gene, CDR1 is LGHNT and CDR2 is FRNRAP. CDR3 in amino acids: CASGLPSGESSYEQYF. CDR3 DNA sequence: TGTGCTAGTGGTTTACCTAGCGGGGAGAGCTCCTACGAGCAGTACTTC.

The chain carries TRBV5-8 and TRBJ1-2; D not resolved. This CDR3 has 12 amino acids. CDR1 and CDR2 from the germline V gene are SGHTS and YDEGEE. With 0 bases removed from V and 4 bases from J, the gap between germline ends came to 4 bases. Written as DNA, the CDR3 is TGTGCCAGCAGCTTGGAGCTCTATGGCTACACCTTC. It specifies CASSLELYGYTF. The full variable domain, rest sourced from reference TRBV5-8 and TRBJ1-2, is EAGVTQSPTHLIKTRGQQATLRCSPISGHTSVYWYQQALGLGLQFLLWYDEGEERNRGNFPPRFSGRQFPNYSSELNVNALELEDSALYLCASSLELYGYTFGSGTRLTVV.

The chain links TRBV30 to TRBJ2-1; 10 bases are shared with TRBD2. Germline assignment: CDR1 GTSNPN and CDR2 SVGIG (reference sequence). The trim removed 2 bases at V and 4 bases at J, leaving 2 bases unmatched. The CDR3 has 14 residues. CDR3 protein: CAWSPSGGYNEQFF. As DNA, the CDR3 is TGTGCCTGGAGTCCTAGCGGGGGTTACAATGAGCAGTTCTTC.

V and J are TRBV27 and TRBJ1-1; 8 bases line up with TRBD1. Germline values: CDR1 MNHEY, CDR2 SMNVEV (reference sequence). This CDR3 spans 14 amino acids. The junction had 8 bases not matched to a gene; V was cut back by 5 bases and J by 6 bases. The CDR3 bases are TGTGCCAGCAGTCCCGGACAGGGCGCGGCTGAAGCTTTCTTT. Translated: CASSPGQGAAEAFF.

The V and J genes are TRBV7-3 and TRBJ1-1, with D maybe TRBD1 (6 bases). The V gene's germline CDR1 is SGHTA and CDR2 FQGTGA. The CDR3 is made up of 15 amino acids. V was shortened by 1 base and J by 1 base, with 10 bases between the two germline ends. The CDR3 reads CASSLMGATNTEAFF. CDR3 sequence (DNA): TGTGCCAGCAGCTTAATGGGGGCCACGAACACTGAAGCTTTCTTT. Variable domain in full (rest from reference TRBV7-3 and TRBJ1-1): GAGVSQTPSNKVTEKGKYVELRCDPISGHTALYWYRQSLGQGPEFLIYFQGTGAADDSGLPNDRFFAVRPEGSVSTLKIQRTERGDSAVYLCASSLMGATNTEAFFGQGTRLTVV.

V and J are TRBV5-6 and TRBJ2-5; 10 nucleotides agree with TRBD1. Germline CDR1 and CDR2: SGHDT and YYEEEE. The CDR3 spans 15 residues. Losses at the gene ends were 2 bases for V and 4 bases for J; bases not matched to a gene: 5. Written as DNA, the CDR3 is TGTGCCAGCAGCTTTGCCGGGACAGGGGTAGAGACCCAGTACTTC. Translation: CASSFAGTGVETQYF. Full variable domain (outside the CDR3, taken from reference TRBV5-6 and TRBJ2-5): DAGVTQSPTHLIKTRGQQVTLRCSPKSGHDTVSWYQQALGQGPQFIFQYYEEEERQRGNFPDRFSGHQFPNYSSELNVNALLLGDSALYLCASSFAGTGVETQYFGPGTRLLVL.

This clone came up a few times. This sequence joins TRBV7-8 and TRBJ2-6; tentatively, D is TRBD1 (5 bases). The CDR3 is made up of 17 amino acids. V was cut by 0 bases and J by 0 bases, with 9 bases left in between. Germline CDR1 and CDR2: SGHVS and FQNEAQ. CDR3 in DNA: TGTGCCAGCAGCTTAGCCGACAGAAGCTCTGGGGCCAACGTCCTGACTTTC. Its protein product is CASSLADRSSGANVLTF.

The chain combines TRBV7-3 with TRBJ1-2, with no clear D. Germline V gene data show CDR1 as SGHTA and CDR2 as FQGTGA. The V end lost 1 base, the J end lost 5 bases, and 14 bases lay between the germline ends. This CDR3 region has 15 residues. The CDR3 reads CASSLREKLWYGYTF. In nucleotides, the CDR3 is TGTGCCAGCAGCTTAAGAGAGAAGCTATGGTATGGCTACACCTTC.

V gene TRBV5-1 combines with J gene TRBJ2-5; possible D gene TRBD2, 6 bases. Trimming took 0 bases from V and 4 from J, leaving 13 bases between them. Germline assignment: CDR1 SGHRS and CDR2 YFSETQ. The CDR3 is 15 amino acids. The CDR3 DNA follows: TGCGCCAGCAGCTTGGATCCGGGAGCGGGAGAGACCCAGTACTTC. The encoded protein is CASSLDPGAGETQYF.

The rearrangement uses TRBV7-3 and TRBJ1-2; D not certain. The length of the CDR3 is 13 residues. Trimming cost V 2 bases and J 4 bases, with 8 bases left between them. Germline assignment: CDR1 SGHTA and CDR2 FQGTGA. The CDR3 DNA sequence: TGTGCCAGCAGCTTACCGGGAGGCTATGGCTACACCTTC. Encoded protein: CASSLPGGYGYTF.

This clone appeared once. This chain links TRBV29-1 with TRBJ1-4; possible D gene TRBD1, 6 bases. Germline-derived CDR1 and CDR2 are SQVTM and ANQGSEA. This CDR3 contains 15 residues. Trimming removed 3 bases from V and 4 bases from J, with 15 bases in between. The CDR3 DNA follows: TGCAGCGTTGAGGGGACACCCGCGGATAATGAAAAACTGTTTTTT. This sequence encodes CSVEGTPADNEKLFF.

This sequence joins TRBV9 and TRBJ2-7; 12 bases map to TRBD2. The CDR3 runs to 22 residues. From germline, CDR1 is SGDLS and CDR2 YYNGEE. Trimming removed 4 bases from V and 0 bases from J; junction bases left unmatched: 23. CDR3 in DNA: TGTGCCAGCAGCCCCGAGGGTACTTCGAGGCTAGCGGGAGGGCCTGGCTCCTACGAGCAGTACTTC. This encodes CASSPEGTSRLAGGPGSYEQYF.

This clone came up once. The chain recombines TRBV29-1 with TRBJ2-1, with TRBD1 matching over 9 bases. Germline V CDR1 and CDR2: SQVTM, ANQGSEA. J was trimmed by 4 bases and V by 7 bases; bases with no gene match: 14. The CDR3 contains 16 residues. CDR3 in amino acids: CSAEGGQGFDYNEQFF. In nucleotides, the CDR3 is TGCAGCGCCGAGGGGGGACAGGGTTTTGATTACAATGAGCAGTTCTTC.

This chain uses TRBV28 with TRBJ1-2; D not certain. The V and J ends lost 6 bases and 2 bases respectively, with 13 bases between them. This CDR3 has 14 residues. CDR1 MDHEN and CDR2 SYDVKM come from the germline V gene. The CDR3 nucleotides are TGTGCCAGCAGGAACACCGGGTTAAACTATGGCTACACCTTC. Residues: CASRNTGLNYGYTF.